Only a few counts were recorded for the clone carrying this TCR beta chain. These data belong to a study of blood T cell repertoires in COVID-19. Whole-study context: Italy, Spain and the United States were the sources of the convalescent and acute COVID-19 samples. Sample material is recorded as cDNA or gDNA derived from T cells, B-cell-depleted T cells, or PBMCs.

Authors' processing steps: Amplification of reference gene primers was used by the study to estimate nucleated cell counts. Profiled with immunoSEQ multiplex PCR; TCRdb holds only in-frame clones, not every one. The DNA was the basis for D and trimming; V, J and clone size are from that table. This sample has some 100,000 clones; around 82% occur once, and the top ten carry less than 5%. This receptor was identified in a human donor in a cohort sampled during active or convalescent COVID-19. Sequenced input: peripheral blood.

The CDR3: CSVETGMNTEAFF. The CDR3 DNA reads TGCAGCGTTGAAACAGGAATGAACACTGAAGCTTTCTTT. The V gene is TRBV29-1, the J gene TRBJ1-1; D may be TRBD1 (5 bases). V was cut by 2 bases and J by 0 bases, with 7 bases left in between. This CDR3 comprises 13 residues. Germline CDR1 SQVTM, CDR2 ANQGSEA.